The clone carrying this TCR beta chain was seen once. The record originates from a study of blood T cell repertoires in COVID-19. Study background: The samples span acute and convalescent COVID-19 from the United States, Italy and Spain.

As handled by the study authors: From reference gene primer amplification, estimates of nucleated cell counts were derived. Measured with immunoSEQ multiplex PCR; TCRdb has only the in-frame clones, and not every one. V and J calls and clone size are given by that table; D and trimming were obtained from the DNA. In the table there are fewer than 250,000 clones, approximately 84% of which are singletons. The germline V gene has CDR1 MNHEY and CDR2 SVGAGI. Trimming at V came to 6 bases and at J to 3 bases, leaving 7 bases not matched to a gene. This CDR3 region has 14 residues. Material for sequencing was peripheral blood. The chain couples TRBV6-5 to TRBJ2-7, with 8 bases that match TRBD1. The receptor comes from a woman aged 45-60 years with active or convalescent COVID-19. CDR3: CASRTGDLFYEQYV. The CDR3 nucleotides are TGTGCCAGCAGGACAGGGGACCTTTTCTACGAGCAGTACGTC.